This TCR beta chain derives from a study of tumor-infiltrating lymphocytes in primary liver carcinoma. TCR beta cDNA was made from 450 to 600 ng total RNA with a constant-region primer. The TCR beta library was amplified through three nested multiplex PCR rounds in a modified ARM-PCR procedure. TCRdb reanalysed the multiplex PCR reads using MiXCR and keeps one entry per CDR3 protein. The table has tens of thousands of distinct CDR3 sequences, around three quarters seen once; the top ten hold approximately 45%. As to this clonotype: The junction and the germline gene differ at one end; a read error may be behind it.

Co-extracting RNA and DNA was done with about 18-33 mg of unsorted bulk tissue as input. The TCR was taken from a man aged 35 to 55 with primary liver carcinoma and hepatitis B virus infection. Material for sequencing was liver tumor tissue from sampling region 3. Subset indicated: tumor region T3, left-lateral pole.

The CDR3, as DNA: TGTGCAATCAGTAAGGAGGACTTCACTGAAGCTTTCTTT. Translating gives CAISKEDFTEAFF. The gene calls are TRBV10-3 and TRBJ1-1; the D is unclear. The CDR3 is 13 residues long. Germline loops: CDR1 ENHRY, CDR2 SYGVKD.